Below, 19 T cell receptor beta chains from the same sample are listed, as sequenced in a study of tumour-infiltrating T cells in Burkitt lymphoma. Sequenced by immunoSEQ multiplex PCR; TCRdb stores in-frame clones only, minus some. The sample carries nearly 3,000 clones, approximately 14% recorded once. The sequencing input was tumor tissue. The receptors come from a human donor with Burkitt lymphoma.

This chain joins TRBV2 and TRBJ1-6; tentatively, D is TRBD1 (5 bases). V gave up 4 bases and J gave up 4 bases, with 14 bases separating them. Germline-derived CDR1 and CDR2 are SNHLY and FYNNEI. The CDR3 consists of 16 residues. The CDR3 loop is CASSALSGAYNSPLHF. CDR3 DNA: TGTGCCAGCAGTGCCCTGAGCGGGGCATATAATTCACCCCTCCACTTT.

In the case of this clone: The junction departs from germline at one end; a sequencing error may be responsible. Other DNA sequences within the sample encode an identical CDR3. This chain uses TRBV28 with TRBJ2-7; 8 nucleotides line up with TRBD1. This CDR3 region has 14 residues. In germline, CDR1 is MDHEN, CDR2 SYDVKM. The CDR3 loop reads CASSLRDRLYEQYF. The CDR3 DNA follows: TGTGCCAGCAGTTTAAGGGACAGGCTCTACGAGCAGTATTTC.

This clone was observed a few times. The chain uses TRBV4-1 and TRBJ2-7; 9 positions match TRBD2. After removal of 6 bases from V and 7 bases from J, the junction contained 13 bases not matched to a gene. The CDR3 is made up of 15 amino acids. The germline V gene encodes CDR1 MGHRA and CDR2 YSYEKL. In DNA form, the CDR3 reads TGCGCCAGCAGACCCAGACTAGCGGAGAACTATGAGCAGTACTTC. Its translation is CASRPRLAENYEQYF.

This clone was counted only a few times. The rearrangement links TRBV4-1 to TRBJ1-1; TRBD1 aligns across 9 bases. This CDR3 has 18 amino acids. V lost 1 base, J lost 3 bases, and 12 bases stayed unmatched. CDR1 is MGHRA and CDR2 is YSYEKL in the germline V gene. In DNA, the CDR3 is TGCGCCAGCAGCCAAGGCCCCCTCGGACAGGGGAGGGACACTGAAGCTTTCTTT. This encodes CASSQGPLGQGRDTEAFF.

This clone came up a few times. Germline and junction disagree at one end, which may indicate a read error. This chain links TRBV30 with TRBJ2-7, with a possible D match to TRBD1 (5 bases). The CDR3 length is 15 residues. CDR1 GTSNPN and CDR2 SVGIG come from the germline V gene (reference sequence). In nucleotides, the CDR3 is TGTGCCTGGAGTGGTGCGGACATAAGCTCCTACAAGCAGTACTTC. It translates to CAWSGADISSYKQYF.

The CDR3 here is CASSLRNKYQREGEGEQFF. CDR3 nucleotides: TGTGCCAGCAGCTTAAGGAACAAATACCAGCGGGAGGGGGAGGGAGAGCAGTTCTTC. V gene TRBV7-2 combines with J gene TRBJ2-1; 10 positions agree with TRBD2. Germline CDR1 and CDR2: SGHTA and FQGNSA. The CDR3 covers 19 residues. The V and J ends lost 2 bases and 10 bases, in that order; junction bases with no gene match: 20.

This sequence joins TRBV11-3 and TRBJ2-1; the D is unclear. Per the germline V gene, CDR1 is SGHNT and CDR2 is YENEEA. Deletions cut 4 bases from V and 8 bases from J, with 9 bases between. This CDR3 comprises 12 residues. The CDR3 sequence is CASSSDVDEQFF. The CDR3 DNA sequence: TGTGCCAGCAGCTCGGACGTCGATGAGCAGTTCTTC.

The chain links TRBV15 to TRBJ1-2; tentatively, D is TRBD1 (6 bases). The V gene lost 0 bases and the J gene lost 0 bases, with 14 bases spanning the gap. Germline CDR1 is LNHNV and CDR2 is YYDKDF (reference sequence). The CDR3 sequence is 17 residues long. The CDR3 DNA sequence: TGTGCCACCAGCAGAGATCTAGGGGGGTGGCCTAACTATGGCTACACCTTC. It translates to CATSRDLGGWPNYGYTF.

This clone was observed a few times. This chain joins TRBV29-1 and TRBJ2-7; 10 bases match TRBD2. Per the germline V gene, CDR1 is SQVTM and CDR2 is ANQGSEA. This CDR3 region has 14 residues. J gave up 5 bases and V 4 bases, and 8 bases lay outside the gene matches. CDR3 DNA sequence: TGCAGCGTTGGTACTAGCGGGAATATCCACGAGCAGTACTTC. The encoded protein is CSVGTSGNIHEQYF.

This chain links TRBV7-2 with TRBJ2-3; D possibly uses TRBD1 or TRBD2 (6 bases each). The CDR3 is made up of 15 amino acids. V lost 4 bases and J 5 bases, leaving 16 bases between the germline ends. Germline V CDR1 and CDR2: SGHTA, FQGNSA. The DNA of the CDR3 is TGTGCCAGCAGCTCCAGACTAGAGGGGGGAGATACGCAGTATTTT. Encoded protein: CASSSRLEGGDTQYF.

The chain joins TRBV30 to TRBJ1-3; the match to TRBD1 covers 7 bases. Germline V lookup: CDR1 GTSNPN, CDR2 SVGIG (reference sequence). V dropped 5 bases and J dropped 5; count of bases not matched to a gene: 9. This CDR3 comprises 14 residues. Here the CDR3 DNA reads TGTGCCTGGCAATGGGACAGAGAGCGAAACACCATATATTTT. It is translated as CAWQWDRERNTIYF.

This rearrangement joins TRBV6-6 to TRBJ1-5; tentatively, D is TRBD1 (5 bases). The CDR3 length is 14 residues. V lost 3 bases to trimming and J lost 2 bases, with 8 bases between them. Germline CDR1 MNHNY, CDR2 SVGAGI (reference sequence). CDR3 DNA sequence: TGTGCCAGCAGTTATATAGGGGGCAATCAGCCCCAGCATTTT. Translated, it gives CASSYIGGNQPQHF.

This clone has a handful of counts. The chain has TRBV7-8 and TRBJ2-7; no clear D. Trimming cost V 4 bases and J 7 bases, with 11 bases left between them. Germline CDR1 reads SGHVS; CDR2 reads FQNEAQ. This CDR3 has 12 amino acids. Here the CDR3 reads CASSSQRGEQYF. The CDR3 nucleotides read TGTGCCAGCAGCTCGCAGCGTGGGGAGCAGTACTTC.

In this sample, this clone turned up a few times. V usage is TRBV28 and J usage is TRBJ2-1, with D possibly matching TRBD2 (6 bases). V was cut by 2 bases and J by 3 bases, with 11 bases left in between. The V gene's germline CDR1 is MDHEN and CDR2 SYDVKM. CDR3 size: 15 residues. CDR3 loop: CASSLGGSYYNEQFF. The CDR3 DNA reads TGTGCCAGCAGTTTAGGGGGGAGTTACTACAATGAGCAGTTCTTC.

This chain joins TRBV11-3 and TRBJ2-6; no clear D gene. This CDR3 has 15 amino acids. Trimming removed 1 base at V and 1 base at J, with 5 bases between. Germline V gene lookup returns CDR1 SGHNT and CDR2 YENEEA. The CDR3 loop is CASSLGGSGANVLTF. The CDR3 DNA reads as TGTGCCAGCAGCTTAGGAGGTTCTGGGGCCAACGTCCTGACTTTC.

This clone was observed a few times. The chain is built from TRBV27 and TRBJ2-7; 7 bases match TRBD1. The CDR3 totals 15 residues. The germline V gene has CDR1 MNHEY and CDR2 SMNVEV (reference sequence). V gave up 2 bases and J gave up 7 bases; unmatched junction bases: 11. The CDR3 coding sequence is TGTGCCAGCAGTTTAATCCAGGGGGACGTGAAAGAGCAGTACTTC. It translates to CASSLIQGDVKEQYF.

This clone was detected only a few times. The CDR3 coding sequence is TGTGCCAGCAGCGTACATAGCGGGAGGGCCGGGGGCACAGATACGCAGTATTTT. Protein product: CASSVHSGRAGGTDTQYF. The V gene is TRBV9, the J gene TRBJ2-3; 11 bases are a match to TRBD2. This CDR3 has 18 amino acids. Germline values: CDR1 SGDLS, CDR2 YYNGEE. With 1 base clipped from V and 1 base from J, the junction kept 8 bases outside the gene matches.

Only a few counts were recorded for this clone. V is TRBV4-1 and J is TRBJ1-2, with D possibly matching TRBD1 (5 bases). The CDR3 runs to 16 residues. Germline CDR1 MGHRA, CDR2 YSYEKL. V was trimmed by 0 bases and J by 4 bases, leaving 15 bases between them. The CDR3 sequence is CASSQDVWGAFYGYTF. For the CDR3, the DNA is TGCGCCAGCAGCCAAGATGTTTGGGGCGCCTTCTATGGCTACACCTTC.

This clone was seen only a few times. The chain recombines TRBV19 with TRBJ2-3; D is ambiguous. V was cut by 4 bases and J by 0 bases, with 8 bases left in between. Germline values: CDR1 LNHDA, CDR2 SQIVND (reference sequence). CDR3 length: 14 amino acids. In DNA form, the CDR3 reads TGTGCCAGTAGTACTGCACTTAGCACAGATACGCAGTATTTT. This sequence encodes CASSTALSTDTQYF.